The source of this T cell receptor (beta chain) is a study of cytomegalovirus exposure and HLA in healthy donors. This clone has just a few counts. Trimming stripped 6 bases from V and 6 bases from J, with 12 bases between. Germline loops: CDR1 SNHLY, CDR2 FYNNEI. The CDR3 consists of 13 residues. Use of 60 Vbeta and 13 Jbeta primers characterized the PCR. In the authors' methods: Among the unique TCR beta chains that a later analysis counted, about 81 million in all, 10 million to 13 million were shared. Assay: immunoSEQ multiplex PCR; the TCRdb copy retains only in-frame clones and omits some. V and J calls and clone size are copied from that table; D and trimming were computed from the DNA. The data contain 150,000 to 200,000 clones, more than 65% of them seen just once; the ten biggest clones take up around 1.6%.

The TCR comes from a girl aged 10 to 17 in good health and CMV-seropositive. Sequencing was performed on PBMCs. The chain carries TRBV2 and TRBJ2-4; D may be TRBD1 (5 bases). The chain's CDR3 is CASRDTGRNIQYF. The DNA for the CDR3 is TGTGCCAGCAGGGACACAGGAAGAAACATTCAGTACTTC.